These T cell receptor beta chains were read from a single sample in a study of T-cell memory formation after mild COVID-19. TCRdb fed the 5' RACE reads into MiXCR, producing one record per CDR3 protein. Counted here are more than 250,000 distinct CDR3 sequences, 16% occurring once; the ten biggest clones make up roughly a fifth. The sequenced sample consisted of PBMCs or a T cell subset sorted from them (not recorded which). These receptors were taken from a man aged 18 to 30 who had mild COVID-19 (a few samples of this study predate the infection). Cell type and time point are not known. CDR3s include the opening cysteine and the closing phenylalanine or tryptophan. Fields, in order: V gene, D gene, J gene, clone size, CDR3 DNA, CDR3 protein. The D gene is left open where the match is weak. Part of the rows lack a size; the others show once, few, many or a class for expanded clones.

>TRBV12-3/TRBV12-4|-|TRBJ2-5|many
TGTGCCAGCGGTAGGGGGGAAGGGGAGACCCAGTACTTC
CASGRGEGETQYF
>TRBV3-1|-|TRBJ1-2|-
TGTGCCAGCAGCCAAGACTACGGGGGTGGCTACACCTTC
CASSQDYGGGYTF
>TRBV6-1|-|TRBJ1-5|few
TGTGCCAGCATCGCAGGTACGACGGGTGTAGGGGGGCCCCAGCATTTT
CASIAGTTGVGGPQHF
>TRBV4-1|-|TRBJ1-5|-
TGCGCCAGCAGCCAAGATGAGACAGGACACAGCAATCAGCCACAGCATTTT
CASSQDETGHSNQPQHF
>TRBV4-3|-|TRBJ1-2|-
TGCGCCAGCAGCCAAGATCGCGGGGGCGCGGATGGCTACACCTTC
CASSQDRGGADGYTF
>TRBV20-1|-|TRBJ2-4|many
TGCAGTGCCCAATCGGGCAGTTCAACGGACATTCAGTACTTC
CSAQSGSSTDIQYF
>TRBV5-1|TRBD2|TRBJ2-2|few
TGCGCCAGCAGCCCGGGACTAGCGGGGGGCGCGAACACCGGGGAGCTGTTTTTT
CASSPGLAGGANTGELFF
>TRBV6-2/TRBV6-3|TRBD1|TRBJ1-5|-
TGTGCCAGCGAGGGATTGTGGGACAGGGAGGGCAATCAGCCCCAGCATTTT
CASEGLWDREGNQPQHF
>TRBV4-1|-|TRBJ1-5|few
TGCGCCAGCAGCCAAAGGCCAGATCAGCCCCAGCATTTT
CASSQRPDQPQHF
>TRBV6-6|-|TRBJ1-5|-
TGTGCCGGACAAGGGCAGGGCAATCAGCCCCAGCATTTT
CAGQGQGNQPQHF
>TRBV20-1|-|TRBJ2-7|-
TGCAGTGCTAGGGGTGCGGCGGTATCCTACGAGCAGTACTTC
CSARGAAVSYEQYF
>TRBV12-3/TRBV12-4|-|TRBJ2-1|-
TGTGCCAGCAGTCCGCACCTGGGTGGAATCAATGAGCAGTTCTTC
CASSPHLGGINEQFF
>TRBV18|-|TRBJ2-5|few
TGTGCCAGCTCGCGGGCCTTACAGGGAGAGACCCAGTACTTC
CASSRALQGETQYF
>TRBV5-4|-|TRBJ2-5|-
TGTGCCAGCAGTCAGGAAGACCAAGAGACCCAGTACTTC
CASSQEDQETQYF
>TRBV5-1|TRBD1|TRBJ2-2|few
TGCGCCAGCAGCTTTGGACAGGGAGGCACCGGGGAGCTGTTTTTT
CASSFGQGGTGELFF
>TRBV18|TRBD1|TRBJ1-2|few
TGTGCCAGCTCCGCAGGACAGGGGAACTATGGCTACACCTTC
CASSAGQGNYGYTF
>TRBV7-9|-|TRBJ1-5|few
TGTGCCAGCAGCCGACACGACAATCAGCCCCAGCATTTT
CASSRHDNQPQHF
>TRBV5-1|-|TRBJ1-1|-
TGCGCCAGCAGCTTGGCCACCAACACTGAAGCTTTCTTT
CASSLATNTEAFF
>TRBV6-5|-|TRBJ1-6|-
TGTGCCAGCAGCCTTGGGCCTCCAAATTCACCCCTCCACTTT
CASSLGPPNSPLHF
>TRBV5-1|TRBD2|TRBJ2-3|few
TGCGCCAGCAGCTTGGCGCTAGCGGGGGCCGCAGATACGCAGTATTTT
CASSLALAGAADTQYF
>TRBV4-1|TRBD1|TRBJ1-5|-
TGCGCCAGCAGCCAAGTTGGACAGGGGCGCGGTCAGCCCCAGCATTTT
CASSQVGQGRGQPQHF
>TRBV7-9|-|TRBJ2-3|many
TGTGCCAGCACCCCGGAGGGCACAGATACGCAGTATTTT
CASTPEGTDTQYF
>TRBV20-1|-|TRBJ2-4|many
TGCAGTGCTAGGCCAGGAAACATTCAGTACTTC
CSARPGNIQYF
>TRBV20-1|-|TRBJ1-6|-
TGCAGTGCTAAGCGGGGGTGGGATAATTCACCCCTCCACTTT
CSAKRGWDNSPLHF
>TRBV12-3/TRBV12-4|-|TRBJ2-3|many
TGTGCCAGCGGGGGGGCCCCAGATACGCAGTATTTT
CASGGAPDTQYF
>TRBV3-1|-|TRBJ2-2|-
TGTGCCAGCAGCCAAACTACGACAGAGCCTAACACCGGGGAGCTGTTTTTT
CASSQTTTEPNTGELFF
>TRBV6-6|TRBD2|TRBJ2-3|few
TGTGCCAGCATTTCCTCGGGGGGGCCGATGAATACGCAGTATTTT
CASISSGGPMNTQYF
>TRBV7-6|-|TRBJ2-6|many
TGTGCCAGCAGCCCAGCATACGGGGCAGGAGGGTCTGGGGCCAACGTCCTGACTTTC
CASSPAYGAGGSGANVLTF
>TRBV5-1|-|TRBJ2-5|many
TGCGCCAGCAGCTTGGGCGCGGGATCCCAAGAGACCCAGTACTTC
CASSLGAGSQETQYF
>TRBV7-8|-|TRBJ1-3|-
TGTGCCAGCAGCTTAGCCGTCCACTCTGGAAACACCATATATTTT
CASSLAVHSGNTIYF
>TRBV7-2|TRBD2|TRBJ2-1|few
TGTGCCAGCAGCTTTAGGGGTCTGGCGGGGGACAATGAGCAGTTCTTC
CASSFRGLAGDNEQFF
>TRBV4-1|-|TRBJ1-2|-
TGCGCCAGCAGCCAAGCTCCAGACAAGGCCAGGGATGAATATGGCTACACCTTC
CASSQAPDKARDEYGYTF
>TRBV18|-|TRBJ1-1|many
TGTGCCAGCTCACCACCTTCACGGGCCGACACTGAAGCTTTCTTT
CASSPPSRADTEAFF
>TRBV7-2|-|TRBJ2-2|-
TGTGCCAGCAGCTTAATGAGCGGGAACACCGGGGAGCTGTTTTTT
CASSLMSGNTGELFF
>TRBV27|-|TRBJ1-1|few
TGTGCCAGCAGTTTAGGGGGCAGCGCTGAAGCTTTCTTT
CASSLGGSAEAFF
>TRBV5-1|-|TRBJ1-2|few
TGCGCCAGCAGCCCCGGCCGGGGCTACACCTTC
CASSPGRGYTF
>TRBV9|-|TRBJ1-6|few
TGTGCCAGCAGCGTAGCAGGGGCAACTAATTCACCCCTCCACTTT
CASSVAGATNSPLHF
>TRBV7-2|-|TRBJ1-2|few
TGTGCCAGCAGCTTAGCGGTCGTATCCTATGGCTACACCTTC
CASSLAVVSYGYTF
>TRBV10-2|-|TRBJ2-7|-
TGCGCCAGCAGTGAGTCTCCCCACTACGAGCAGTACTTC
CASSESPHYEQYF
>TRBV18|TRBD2|TRBJ2-1|-
TGTGCCAGCTCACCACACCCGGGACTAGCGGGTCATAATGAGCAGTTCTTC
CASSPHPGLAGHNEQFF
>TRBV28|-|TRBJ1-5|few
TGTGCCAGCAAGCACTTGGGCATTTATCAGCCCCAGCATTTT
CASKHLGIYQPQHF
>TRBV2|TRBD1|TRBJ1-5|few
TGTGCCAGCAGTAGCACGGCAGGGGGCGGCAATCAGCCCCAGCATTTT
CASSSTAGGGNQPQHF
>TRBV5-1|-|TRBJ2-1|many
TGCGCCAGCAGCTTGGCCGGGGGTCTCTCCTACAATGAGCAGTTCTTC
CASSLAGGLSYNEQFF
>TRBV6-5|-|TRBJ1-4|few
TGTGCCAGCAGTTATGGACTGATGGGGAGTGAAAAACTGTTTTTT
CASSYGLMGSEKLFF
>TRBV7-3|TRBD1|TRBJ2-2|few
TGTGCCAGCGAACAGGGGGCGAACACCGGGGAGCTGTTTTTT
CASEQGANTGELFF
>TRBV7-9|-|TRBJ1-2|-
TGTGCCAGCGATCGGGGGTACTATGGCTACACCTTC
CASDRGYYGYTF
>TRBV6-5|-|TRBJ1-6|-
TGTGCCAGCAGCCCGTCGGGGTTGAGGAATTCACCCCTCCACTTT
CASSPSGLRNSPLHF
>TRBV7-9|TRBD2|TRBJ2-1|-
TGTGCCAGCAGCTCCACTAGCGGGGTCGATGAGCAGTTCTTC
CASSSTSGVDEQFF
>TRBV5-1|-|TRBJ2-3|-
TGCGCCAGCAGCTTTCAGGACAGCACAGATACGCAGTATTTT
CASSFQDSTDTQYF
>TRBV9|TRBD2|TRBJ2-3|few
TGTGCCAGCAGCCCCCGGGGGGACCTCACAGATACGCAGTATTTT
CASSPRGDLTDTQYF
>TRBV9|-|TRBJ2-2|-
TGTGCCAGCAGCGTAGGCGGGGCAGCTATGGGGGAGCTGTTTTTT
CASSVGGAAMGELFF
>TRBV6-2/TRBV6-3|TRBD1|TRBJ2-1|-
TGTGCCACAAAGACGGGAAGACCGGGACAGGGGGCTTATGAGCAGTTCTTC
CATKTGRPGQGAYEQFF
>TRBV29-1|-|TRBJ1-3|few
TGCAGCGTTTGGGAGTTTTCATCTGGAAACACCATATATTTT
CSVWEFSSGNTIYF
>TRBV7-9|-|TRBJ1-4|-
TGTGCCAGCCGCCCTCAGGGGCGGGAAAAACTGTTTTTT
CASRPQGREKLFF